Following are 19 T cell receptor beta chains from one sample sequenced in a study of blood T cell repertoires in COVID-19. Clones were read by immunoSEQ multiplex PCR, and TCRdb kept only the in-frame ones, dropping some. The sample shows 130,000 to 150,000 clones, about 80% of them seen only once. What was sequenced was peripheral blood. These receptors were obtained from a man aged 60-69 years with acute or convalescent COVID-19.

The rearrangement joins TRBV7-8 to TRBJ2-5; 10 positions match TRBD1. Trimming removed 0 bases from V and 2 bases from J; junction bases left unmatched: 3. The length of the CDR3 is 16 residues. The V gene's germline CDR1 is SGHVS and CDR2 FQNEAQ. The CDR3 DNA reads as TGTGCCAGCAGCTTAGCGGCGGGACAGGGGCAAGAGACCCAGTACTTC. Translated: CASSLAAGQGQETQYF.

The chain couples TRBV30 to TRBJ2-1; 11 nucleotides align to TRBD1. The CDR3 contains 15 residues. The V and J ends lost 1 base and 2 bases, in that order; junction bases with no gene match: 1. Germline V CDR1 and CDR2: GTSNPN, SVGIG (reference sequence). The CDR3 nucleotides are TGTGCCTGGAGTGGGACAGGGGGCCCCTACAATGAGCAGTTCTTC. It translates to CAWSGTGGPYNEQFF.

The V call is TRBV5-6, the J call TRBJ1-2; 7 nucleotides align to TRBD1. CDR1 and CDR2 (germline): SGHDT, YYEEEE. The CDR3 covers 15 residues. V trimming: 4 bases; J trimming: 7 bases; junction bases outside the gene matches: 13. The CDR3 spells CASSSRQGSIPGYTF. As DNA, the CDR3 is TGTGCCAGCAGCAGCCGACAGGGTTCTATTCCTGGCTACACCTTC.

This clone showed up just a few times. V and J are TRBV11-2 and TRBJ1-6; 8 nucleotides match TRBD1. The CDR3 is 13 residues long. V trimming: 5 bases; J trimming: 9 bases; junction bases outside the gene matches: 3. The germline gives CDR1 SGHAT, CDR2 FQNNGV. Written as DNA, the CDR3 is TGTGCCAGCAGCCCGGACAGGGTTTCACCCCTCCACTTT. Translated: CASSPDRVSPLHF.

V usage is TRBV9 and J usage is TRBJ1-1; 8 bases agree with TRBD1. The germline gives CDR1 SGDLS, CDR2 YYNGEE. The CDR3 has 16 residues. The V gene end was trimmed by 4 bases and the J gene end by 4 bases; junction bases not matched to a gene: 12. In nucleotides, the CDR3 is TGTGCCAGCAGCCACAGTGTGGACAGGGAGGGCACTGAAGCTTTCTTT. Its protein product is CASSHSVDREGTEAFF.

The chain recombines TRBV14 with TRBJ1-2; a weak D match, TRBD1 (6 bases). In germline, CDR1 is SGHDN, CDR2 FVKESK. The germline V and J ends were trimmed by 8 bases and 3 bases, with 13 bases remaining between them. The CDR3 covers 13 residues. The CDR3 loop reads CASGLSGDYGYTF. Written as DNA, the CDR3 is TGTGCCAGCGGGCTGTCAGGGGACTATGGCTACACCTTC.

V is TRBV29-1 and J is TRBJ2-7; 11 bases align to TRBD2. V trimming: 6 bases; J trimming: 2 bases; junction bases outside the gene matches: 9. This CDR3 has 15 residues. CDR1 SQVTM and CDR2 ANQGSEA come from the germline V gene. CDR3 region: CSVTEGTSGTYEQYF. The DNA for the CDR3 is TGCAGCGTCACCGAAGGGACTAGCGGAACCTACGAGCAGTACTTC.

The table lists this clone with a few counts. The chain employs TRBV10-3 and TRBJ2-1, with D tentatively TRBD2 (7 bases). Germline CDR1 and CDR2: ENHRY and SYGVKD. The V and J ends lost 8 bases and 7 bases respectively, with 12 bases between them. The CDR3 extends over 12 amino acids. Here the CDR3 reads CAIEGGGNEQFF. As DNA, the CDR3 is TGTGCCATCGAAGGGGGAGGGAATGAGCAGTTCTTC.

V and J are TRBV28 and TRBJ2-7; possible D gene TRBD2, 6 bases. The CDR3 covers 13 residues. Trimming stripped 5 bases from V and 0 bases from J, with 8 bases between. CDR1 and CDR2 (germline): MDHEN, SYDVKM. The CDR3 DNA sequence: TGTGCCAGCAGTCCTAGCGACTCCTACGAGCAGTACTTC. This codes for CASSPSDSYEQYF.

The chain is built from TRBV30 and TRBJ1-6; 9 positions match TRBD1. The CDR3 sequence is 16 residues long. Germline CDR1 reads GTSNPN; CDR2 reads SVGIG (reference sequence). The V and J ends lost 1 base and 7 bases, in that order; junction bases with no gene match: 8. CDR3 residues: CAWSAPTGGRNSPLHF. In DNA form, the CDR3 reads TGTGCCTGGAGTGCTCCAACAGGGGGCCGGAATTCACCCCTCCACTTT.

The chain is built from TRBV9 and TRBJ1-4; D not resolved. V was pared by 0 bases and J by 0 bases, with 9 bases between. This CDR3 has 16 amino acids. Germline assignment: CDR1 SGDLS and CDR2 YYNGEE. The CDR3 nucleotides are TGTGCCAGCAGCGTAGGCAGGACTACAACTAATGAAAAACTGTTTTTT. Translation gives CASSVGRTTTNEKLFF.

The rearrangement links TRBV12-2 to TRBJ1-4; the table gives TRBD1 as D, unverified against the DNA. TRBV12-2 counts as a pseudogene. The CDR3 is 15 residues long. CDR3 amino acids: CASRIWTGRKEKLFF. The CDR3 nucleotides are TGTGCAAGTCGTATATGGACAGGGAGGAAAGAAAAACTGTTTTTT.

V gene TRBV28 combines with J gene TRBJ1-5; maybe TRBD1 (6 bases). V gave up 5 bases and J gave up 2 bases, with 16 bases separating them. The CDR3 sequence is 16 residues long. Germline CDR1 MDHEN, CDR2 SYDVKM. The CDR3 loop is CASSARGGAGNQPQHF. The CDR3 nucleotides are TGTGCCAGCAGTGCCCGGGGGGGCGCGGGCAATCAGCCCCAGCATTTT.

The CDR3 loop reads CASSPKLSGMVVGEQFF. In nucleotides, the CDR3 is TGTGCCAGCAGTCCAAAGCTTAGCGGGATGGTCGTGGGTGAGCAGTTCTTC. The genes are TRBV28 and TRBJ2-1, with TRBD2 matching over 8 bases. From germline, CDR1 is MDHEN and CDR2 SYDVKM. CDR3 length equals 17 residues. The V gene end was trimmed by 5 bases and the J gene end by 9 bases; junction bases not matched to a gene: 18. The variable domain in full, with the rest retrieved from reference TRBV28 and TRBJ2-1, is DVKVTQSSRYLVKRTGEKVFLECVQDMDHENMFWYRQDPGLGLRLIYFSYDVKMKEKGDIPEGYSVSREKKERFSLILESASTNQTSMYLCASSPKLSGMVVGEQFFGPGTRLTVL.

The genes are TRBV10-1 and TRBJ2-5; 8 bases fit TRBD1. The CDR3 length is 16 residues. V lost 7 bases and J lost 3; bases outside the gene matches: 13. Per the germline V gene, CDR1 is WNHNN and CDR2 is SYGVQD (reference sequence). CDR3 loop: CASTTPRQGSEETQYF. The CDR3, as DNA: TGCGCCAGCACGACCCCTCGACAGGGGTCAGAAGAGACCCAGTACTTC.

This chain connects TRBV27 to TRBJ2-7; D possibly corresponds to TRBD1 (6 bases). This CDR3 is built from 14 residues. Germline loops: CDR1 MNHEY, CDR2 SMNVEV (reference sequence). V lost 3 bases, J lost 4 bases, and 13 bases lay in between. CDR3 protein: CASSFLGAKYEQYF. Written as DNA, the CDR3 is TGTGCCAGCAGTTTCCTGGGGGCGAAATACGAGCAGTACTTC.

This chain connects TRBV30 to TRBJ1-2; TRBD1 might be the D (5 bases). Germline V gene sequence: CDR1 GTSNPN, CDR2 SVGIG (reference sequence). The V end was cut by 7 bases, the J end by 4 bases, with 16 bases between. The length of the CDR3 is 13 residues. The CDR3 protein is CASPQGSGYGYTF. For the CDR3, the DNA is TGTGCCTCCCCCCAGGGCTCTGGCTATGGCTACACCTTC.

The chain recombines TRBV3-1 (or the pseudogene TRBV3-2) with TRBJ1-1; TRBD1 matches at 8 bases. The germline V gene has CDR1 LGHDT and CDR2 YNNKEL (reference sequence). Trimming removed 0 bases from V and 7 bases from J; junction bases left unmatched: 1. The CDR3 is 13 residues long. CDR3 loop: CASSQEGQDEAFF. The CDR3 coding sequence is TGTGCCAGCAGCCAAGAGGGACAGGATGAAGCTTTCTTT.

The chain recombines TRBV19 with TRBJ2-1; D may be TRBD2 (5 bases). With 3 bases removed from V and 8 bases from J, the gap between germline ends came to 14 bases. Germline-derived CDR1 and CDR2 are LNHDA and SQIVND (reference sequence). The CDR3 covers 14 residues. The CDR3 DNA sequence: TGTGCCAGTAGTATGACCACTAGTTCCGATGAGCAGTTCTTC. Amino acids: CASSMTTSSDEQFF.